This T cell receptor (beta chain) is drawn from a study of blood T cell repertoires in COVID-19. In the source study's methods: Estimation of nucleated cell counts relied on the amplification of reference gene primers. Data came from immunoSEQ multiplex PCR; TCRdb stores just in-frame clones and leaves some out. V and J calls and clone size are as listed in that table; D and trimming were resolved from the DNA. The table lists roughly 250,000 clones, more than 70% of them singletons. The CDR3 runs to 15 residues. J gave up 7 bases and V 2 bases, and 8 bases lay outside the gene matches. Germline CDR1 LGHNA, CDR2 YSLEER.

The specimen sequenced was peripheral blood. The chain has TRBV4-3 and TRBJ2-3, with 8 positions matching TRBD2. The sequence was obtained from a woman in her fifties or sixties with acute or convalescent COVID-19. This CDR3 is CASSQRAGGGNTQYF. DNA for the CDR3: TGCGCCAGCAGCCAAAGGGCGGGAGGAGGGAATACGCAGTATTTT.